One sample yielded the 32 T cell receptor beta chains listed below, sequenced in a study of Graves' ophthalmopathy and Graves' hyperthyroidism. The authors amplified TCR beta CDR3 regions, and they did so from RNA transcripts for repertoire sequencing. Amplification began with first-round RT-PCR using HTBI primers, then second-round multiplex PCR was performed. TCRdb processed the multiplex PCR reads anew with MiXCR; each CDR3 protein has one entry. The sample shows roughly 600,000 distinct CDR3 sequences, approximately 35% of them seen only once. The sample comprised peripheral blood or thyroid tissue (not recorded which). The receptors stem from an adult man with Graves' hyperthyroidism.

In the case of this clonotype: The junction differs from germline at one of its ends, possibly a read error. The chain recombines TRBV2 with TRBJ2-5; tentative D call: TRBD1 (8 bases). In germline, CDR1 is SNHLY, CDR2 FYNNEI. CDR3 length: 15 residues. The DNA for the CDR3 is TGCGCCAGCAGCACCCGGACAGGGAGGGGCGAGACCCAGTACTTC. The encoded protein is CASSTRTGRGETQYF.

The table lists this clonotype with many counts. V gene TRBV15 combines with J gene TRBJ1-6; D gene unclear. The CDR3 sequence is 16 residues long. CDR1 and CDR2 (germline): LNHNV, YYDKDF (reference sequence). Trimming removed 0 bases from V and 2 bases from J, with 8 bases in between. This CDR3 reads CATSRDPGTYNSPLHF. The DNA of the CDR3 is TGTGCCACCAGCAGAGATCCGGGAACCTATAATTCACCCCTCCACTTT. The entire variable domain, with the rest obtained from reference TRBV15 and TRBJ1-6, is as follows: DAMVIQNPRYQVTQFGKPVTLSCSQTLNHNVMYWYQQKSSQAPKLLFHYYDKDFNNEADTPDNFQSRRPNTSFCFLDIRSPGLGDTAMYLCATSRDPGTYNSPLHFGNGTRLTVT.

A note on this clonotype: A much more abundant neighbour one base away suggests this may be a read error. The V gene is TRBV7-8, the J gene TRBJ2-7, with a weak D call TRBD2 (5 bases). Germline CDR1 reads SGHVS; CDR2 reads FQNEAQ. This CDR3 spans 14 amino acids. CDR3 sequence: CVSSLTAEGLEQYF. The CDR3 region has the DNA TGTGTCAGCAGCTTAACCGCAGAGGGTCTCGAGCAGTACTTC.

The rearrangement joins TRBV24-1 to TRBJ2-1; 9 nucleotides match TRBD1. The CDR3 is 13 amino acids. V gave up 8 bases and J gave up 9 bases; unmatched junction bases: 7. Per the germline V gene, CDR1 is KGHDR and CDR2 is SFDVKD. As DNA, the CDR3 is TGTGCCACCAAGGACAGGGGAGTCAGTGAGCAGTTCTTC. Its translation is CATKDRGVSEQFF.

The sample holds many counts of this clonotype. The CDR3 protein is CASSLGGLDAVETQYF. The CDR3 bases are TGTGCCAGCAGCCTCGGGGGCCTCGATGCTGTTGAGACCCAGTACTTC. This chain uses TRBV5-4 with TRBJ2-5; D may match TRBD1 or TRBD2 (6 bases each). The V gene's germline CDR1 is SGHNT and CDR2 YYREEE (reference sequence). The CDR3 has 16 residues. V was shortened by 4 bases and J by 5 bases, with 21 bases between the two germline ends.

Concerning this clonotype itself: Its ends do not fully match the called genes, so a read error is possible. The CDR3 DNA follows: TGTGCCAGCAGTTTAGCGGGGCGGCGGGACACTGAAGCTTTCTTT. Protein: CASSLAGRRDTEAFF. The chain joins TRBV7-2 to TRBJ1-1; the D gene is possibly TRBD1 (5 bases). The CDR3 is 15 amino acids. Germline values: CDR1 SGHTA, CDR2 FQGNSA.

The V and J genes are TRBV10-3 and TRBJ1-2; D remains unclear. V was pared by 5 bases and J by 4 bases, with 20 bases between. Germline V gives CDR1 ENHRY, CDR2 SYGVKD. This CDR3 has 16 residues. CDR3 sequence (DNA): TGTGCCATCAGTTACTCTGTTCTCCCGGGAGGCTATGGCTACACCTTC. Its translation: CAISYSVLPGGYGYTF.

This clonotype occurred a few times. The gene calls are TRBV11-2 and TRBJ2-7; D may correspond to TRBD1 or TRBD2 (6 bases each). This CDR3 region has 12 residues. Germline V gene lookup returns CDR1 SGHAT and CDR2 FQNNGV. V dropped 10 bases and J dropped 2 bases, with 12 bases sitting between them. CDR3 protein: CATEGGAYEQYF. Here the CDR3 DNA reads TGTGCCACCGAGGGGGGAGCCTACGAGCAGTACTTC.

This clonotype was found many times. V is TRBV7-9 and J is TRBJ1-3, with D uncertain. This CDR3 has 15 amino acids. Germline CDR1 is SEHNR and CDR2 is FQNEAQ (reference sequence). The ends were cut back, 3 bases at V and 2 bases at J, with 11 bases in the middle. The CDR3, as DNA: TGTGCCAGCAGCTTGGTCGCCGGGACTGGAAACACCATATATTTT. Its protein product is CASSLVAGTGNTIYF.

The chain carries TRBV29-1 and TRBJ2-7; 13 bases map to TRBD2. The closer fit of TRBJ2-1 to the DNA end suggests the J call may be wrong. This CDR3 region has 13 residues. Germline CDR1 is SQVTM and CDR2 is ANQGSEA. The CDR3 loop is CSSGLAGTNEQFF. CDR3 bases: TGCAGCTCGGGACTAGCGGGAACCAATGAGCAGTTCTTC.

Ten or more counts support this clonotype. V usage is TRBV5-8 and J usage is TRBJ1-1, with D maybe TRBD1 (5 bases). The V gene's germline CDR1 is SGHTS and CDR2 YDEGEE. V gave up 4 bases and J gave up 3 bases, with 7 bases separating them. The CDR3 runs 12 residues. The CDR3 bases are TGTGCCAGCAGCCGCAGGGACACTGAAGCTTTCTTT. This translates into CASSRRDTEAFF.

This chain uses TRBV3-1 with TRBJ1-1, with a weak D call TRBD1 (6 bases). The germline V and J ends were trimmed by 5 bases and 3 bases, with 13 bases remaining between them. Looked up from germline, CDR1 is LGHDT and CDR2 is YNNKEL (reference sequence). The CDR3 contains 14 residues. This CDR3 is CASSGRDTDTEAFF. CDR3 DNA sequence: TGTGCCAGCAGCGGACGGGACACGGACACTGAAGCTTTCTTT.

In this sample, this clonotype turned up a few times. The chain joins TRBV6-1 to TRBJ2-5, with 13 bases fitting TRBD2. CDR3 length: 16 residues. V trimming: 7 bases; J trimming: 5 bases; junction bases outside the gene matches: 10. Germline CDR1 reads MNHNS; CDR2 reads SASEGT. CDR3 residues: CASIGLAGEGWETQYF. In nucleotides, the CDR3 is TGTGCCAGCATAGGACTAGCGGGAGAAGGTTGGGAGACCCAGTACTTC.

The V call is TRBV2, the J call TRBJ1-1; no definite D call. Germline CDR1 SNHLY, CDR2 FYNNEI. The ends were cut back, 6 bases at V and 3 bases at J, with 17 bases in the middle. The CDR3 is made up of 15 amino acids. The CDR3: CASSSERWTDTEAFF. The CDR3 region has the DNA TGTGCCAGCAGCTCGGAGAGATGGACGGACACTGAAGCTTTCTTT. The complete variable domain, with remaining parts taken from reference TRBV2 and TRBJ1-1, reads EPEVTQTPSHQVTQMGQEVILRCVPISNHLYFYWYRQILGQKVEFLVSFYNNEISEKSEIFDDQFSVERPDGSNFTLKIRSTKLEDSAMYFCASSSERWTDTEAFFGQGTRLTVV.

This clonotype came up many times. The chain employs TRBV2 and TRBJ1-6; D is unclear. The germline gives CDR1 SNHLY, CDR2 FYNNEI. This CDR3 spans 12 amino acids. V dropped 8 bases and J dropped 5 bases, with 7 bases sitting between them. Here the CDR3 DNA reads TGTGCCAGCGTTCAGGATAATTCACCCCTCCACTTT. This sequence encodes CASVQDNSPLHF.

The genes are TRBV19 and TRBJ2-1; D may be TRBD2 (6 bases). The CDR3 is 16 residues long. CDR1 and CDR2 (germline): LNHDA, SQIVND (reference sequence). The V end was cut by 3 bases, the J end by 2 bases, with 14 bases between. The CDR3 region is CASSIPAGVTYNEQFF. CDR3 DNA sequence: TGTGCCAGTAGTATCCCAGCGGGCGTCACCTACAATGAGCAGTTCTTC.

The chain carries TRBV4-3 and TRBJ1-5; 7 bases are a match to TRBD1. The CDR3 sequence is 15 residues long. CDR1 LGHNA and CDR2 YSLEER come from the germline V gene. V lost 1 base and J lost 3; bases outside the gene matches: 3. CDR3 bases: TGCGCCAGCAGCCAAGTAGGGACAGACAATCAGCCCCAGCATTTT. Its protein is CASSQVGTDNQPQHF.

With regard to this clonotype: A much larger clone differs from this one at a single base, so this may be a read error. The V gene is TRBV19, the J gene TRBJ1-6; D is uncertain. CDR3 length: 16 amino acids. Germline-derived CDR1 and CDR2 are LNHDA and SQIVND (reference sequence). The CDR3 DNA reads TGTGTCAGTAGCGAAAGGAGCAGCTCCTATAATTCACCCCTCCACTTT. Translating it yields CVSSERSSSYNSPLHF.

The sample holds a few counts of this clonotype. CDR3 nucleotides: TGTGCCAGTAGTATCGCCCACGATCCTTTTAATCAGCCCCAGCATTTT. Its protein is CASSIAHDPFNQPQHF. The V gene is TRBV19, the J gene TRBJ1-5; D uncertain. The CDR3 consists of 16 residues. Germline loops: CDR1 LNHDA, CDR2 SQIVND (reference sequence). V lost 3 bases, J lost 4 bases, and 16 bases lay in between.

This clonotype occurred many times. The chain joins TRBV29-1 to TRBJ1-2; 9 positions match TRBD1. V was pared by 6 bases and J by 5 bases, with 7 bases of the junction left unmatched. The V gene's germline CDR1 is SQVTM and CDR2 ANQGSEA. The CDR3 has 13 amino acids. CDR3 in amino acids: CSVDKTGGYGYTF. The DNA of the CDR3 is TGCAGCGTCGACAAGACAGGGGGATATGGCTACACCTTC. Full variable domain (missing parts from reference TRBV29-1 and TRBJ1-2): SAVISQKPSRDICQRGTSLTIQCQVDSQVTMMFWYRQQPGQSLTLIATANQGSEATYESGFVIDKFPISRPNLTFSTLTVSNMSPEDSSIYLCSVDKTGGYGYTFGSGTRLTVV.

This clonotype was seen many times. The V call is TRBV20-1, the J call TRBJ1-5; no clear D. The germline gives CDR1 DFQATT, CDR2 SNEGSKA (reference sequence). Trimming cost V 3 bases and J 6 bases, with 15 bases left between them. The CDR3 runs 14 residues. The CDR3 DNA sequence: TGCAGTGCTAGTGAGGGTATGGTAAGTCAGCCCCAGCATTTT. It codes for CSASEGMVSQPQHF.

In its sample, this clonotype was seen many times. The chain recombines TRBV15 with TRBJ1-1; D unclear. Trimming pared 3 bases from V and 1 base from J, leaving 6 bases between. CDR1 and CDR2 from the germline V gene are LNHNV and YYDKDF (reference sequence). This CDR3 contains 13 residues. CDR3 residues: CATSSTRNTEAFF. The CDR3, as DNA: TGTGCCACCAGCAGTACCAGGAACACTGAAGCTTTCTTT.

This clonotype was detected many times. This chain connects TRBV6-1 to TRBJ1-5; tentative D call: TRBD1 (5 bases). CDR3 size: 16 residues. The germline V gene encodes CDR1 MNHNS and CDR2 SASEGT. Trimming stripped 4 bases from V and 0 bases from J, with 13 bases between. Here the CDR3 DNA reads TGTGCCAGCAGTGCGCGGGACGGACATAGCAATCAGCCCCAGCATTTT. Residues: CASSARDGHSNQPQHF.

V usage is TRBV27 and J usage is TRBJ2-5, with 8 bases aligning to TRBD2. The J segment lost 4 bases and the V segment lost 3 bases, leaving 13 bases of the junction unmatched. The CDR3 runs to 17 residues. Germline CDR1 is MNHEY and CDR2 is SMNVEV (reference sequence). Written as DNA, the CDR3 is TGTGCCAGCAGTTTGGACCCTCCAGCGGGGGCCCCAGAGACCCAGTACTTC. Protein product: CASSLDPPAGAPETQYF.

This clonotype has at least ten counts. The chain recombines TRBV7-8 with TRBJ1-2; 10 bases align to TRBD1. The germline CDR1 and CDR2 sequences are SGHVS and FQNEAQ. The CDR3 length is 13 residues. V lost 4 bases and J lost 8; bases outside the gene matches: 4. The CDR3 protein is CASSSDRGIGYTF. The CDR3 DNA sequence: TGTGCCAGCAGCTCGGACAGGGGGATCGGCTACACCTTC. Using reference TRBV7-8 and TRBJ1-2 for the parts outside the CDR3, the full variable domain is GAGVSQSPRYKVAKRGQDVALRCDPISGHVSLFWYQQALGQGPEFLTYFQNEAQLDKSGLPSDRFFAERPEGSVSTLKIQRTQQEDSAVYLCASSSDRGIGYTFGSGTRLTVV.

In regard to this clonotype: Mismatch with germline at one junction end may stem from a read error. The CDR3 nucleotides are TGTGCTAGTGCTTTGGCCCGGGGGTCGGACGGCTACACCTTC. It is translated as CASALARGSDGYTF. The chain carries TRBV12-5 and TRBJ1-2, with TRBD1 as a possible D gene (5 bases). The CDR3 loop spans 14 amino acids. Per the germline V gene, CDR1 is LGHNT and CDR2 is FRNRAP.

In its sample, this clonotype was seen many times. V and J are TRBV5-1 and TRBJ1-1, with D hard to call. V was shortened by 4 bases and J by 6 bases, with 13 bases between the two germline ends. CDR1 and CDR2 (germline): SGHRS, YFSETQ. The CDR3 runs 13 residues. Written as DNA, the CDR3 is TGCGCCAGCAGCCCGGTAGGGTCGGCTGAAGCTTTCTTT. It is translated as CASSPVGSAEAFF.

In regard to this clonotype: This could be a read error, since a much larger clone is one nucleotide away. This chain uses TRBV2 with TRBJ1-2, with D perhaps matching TRBD1 (5 bases). This CDR3 comprises 14 residues. CDR1 SNHLY and CDR2 FYNNEI come from the germline V gene. V was shortened by 6 bases and J by 4 bases, with 15 bases between the two germline ends. CDR3 sequence reads: CASSFRDVGYGYTF. CDR3 in DNA: TGTGCCAGCAGCTTCCGGGACGTCGGCTATGGCTACACCTTC.

The V call is TRBV7-6, the J call TRBJ1-2, with unresolved D. The ends were cut back, 1 base at V and 2 bases at J, with 11 bases in the middle. This CDR3 spans 15 amino acids. The germline V gene has CDR1 SGHVS and CDR2 FNYEAQ. DNA for the CDR3: TGTGCCAGCAGCTTAGTGGGCGTCAGAAACTATGGCTACACCTTC. Protein product: CASSLVGVRNYGYTF.

This clonotype was counted only a few times. The genes are TRBV24-1 and TRBJ2-2, with TRBD2 identical over 15 bases. The CDR3 is 20 amino acids. Germline loops: CDR1 KGHDR, CDR2 SFDVKD. Trimming took 1 base from V and 4 from J; bases not matched to a gene: 9. CDR3 DNA: TGTGCCACCAGTGATTTTCCGGGACTAGCGGGGGGAGACTTCACCGGGGAGCTGTTTTTT. Translation gives CATSDFPGLAGGDFTGELFF.

This clonotype appeared once. The J gene is TRBJ2-7, the V gene TRBV7-2; TRBD1 is a possible D gene (5 bases). Germline V gives CDR1 SGHTA, CDR2 FQGNSA. V was trimmed by 7 bases and J by 3 bases, leaving 10 bases between them. The CDR3 consists of 12 residues. Here the CDR3 reads CASTVTDYEQYF. The CDR3 coding sequence is TGTGCCAGCACCGTGACAGACTACGAGCAGTACTTC.

This clonotype occurred many times. The chain employs TRBV6-2 or TRBV6-3 and TRBJ1-2; D gene ambiguous. V was cut by 5 bases and J by 8 bases, with 12 bases left in between. Germline-derived CDR1 and CDR2 are MNHEY and SVGEGT. This CDR3 spans 12 amino acids. The CDR3 region is CASSPGGVGYTF. The CDR3 DNA is TGTGCCAGCAGTCCCGGCGGGGTCGGCTACACCTTC.